These 31 T cell receptor beta chains were all obtained from the same sample, sequenced in a study of graft-versus-host responses after intestinal transplantation. Generated by immunoSEQ multiplex PCR, the TCRdb table keeps only in-frame clones and is missing some. The sample holds about 110,000 clones; 93% are singletons and the top ten take about 0.54%. No antigen is known for these receptors. The specimen was unstimulated CD8+ T cells sorted from spleen or lymph node cells, collected before intestinal transplant. These receptors were obtained from a human donor who received an intestinal transplant.

The chain joins TRBV28 to TRBJ1-2; D uncertain. Germline CDR1 MDHEN, CDR2 SYDVKM. V was shortened by 3 bases and J by 4 bases, with 15 bases between the two germline ends. This CDR3 spans 15 amino acids. The CDR3 region is CASSFPGNLLYGYTF. DNA of the CDR3: TGTGCCAGCAGTTTTCCTGGAAATCTACTCTATGGCTACACCTTC.

This chain uses TRBV18 with TRBJ1-1, with D hard to call. This CDR3 is 13 amino acids long. V was clipped by 1 base and J by 6 bases, with 9 bases between them. Germline V CDR1 and CDR2: KGHSH, LQKENI. CDR3 sequence (DNA): TGTGCCAGCTCACCACTTGACTCGCCTGAAGCTTTCTTT. As protein: CASSPLDSPEAFF.

This chain uses TRBV21-1 with TRBJ2-1; the table gives TRBD1 as D, unverified against the DNA. TRBV21-1 is a known pseudogene. The CDR3 length is 16 residues. CDR3 in amino acids: CASSKTTGLTSNEQFF. In DNA, the CDR3 is TGTGCCAGCAGCAAAACCACAGGATTAACCTCCAATGAGCAGTTCTTC.

Written as DNA, the CDR3 is TGTGCCGCCCGGGACAGGGGGTATATTGAAGCTTTCTTT. Residues: CAARDRGYIEAFF. V gene TRBV30 combines with J gene TRBJ1-1; TRBD1 matches at 11 bases. Per germline, CDR1 GTSNPN and CDR2 SVGIG (reference sequence). Losses at the gene ends were 8 bases for V and 7 bases for J; bases not matched to a gene: 9. The CDR3 consists of 13 residues.

J is TRBJ1-1 and V is TRBV6-5; the D is unclear. Between the trimmed V and J ends, which lost 0 bases and 1 base, there was a span of 6 bases. Germline values: CDR1 MNHEY, CDR2 SVGAGI. This CDR3 is built from 14 residues. The CDR3 DNA reads TGTGCCAGCAGTTACTCTGTTGAGAACACTGAAGCTTTCTTT. This codes for CASSYSVENTEAFF.

The chain joins TRBV19 to TRBJ1-4; D might be TRBD1 (5 bases). The CDR3 totals 14 residues. Germline V CDR1 and CDR2: LNHDA, SQIVND (reference sequence). The V end lost 5 bases, the J end lost 8 bases, and 15 bases lay between the germline ends. This CDR3 is CASSFRDFNEKLFF. The CDR3 DNA is TGTGCCAGTAGTTTTCGGGACTTTAACGAAAAACTGTTTTTT.

V gene TRBV19 combines with J gene TRBJ2-1, with 7 nucleotides matching TRBD1. Germline V gives CDR1 LNHDA, CDR2 SQIVND (reference sequence). V lost 1 base and J lost 2; bases outside the gene matches: 2. The CDR3 has 15 amino acids. This chain's CDR3 is CASSIVTGAYNEQFF. DNA of the CDR3: TGTGCCAGTAGTATAGTAACAGGGGCCTACAATGAGCAGTTCTTC.

The DNA of the CDR3 is TGTGCCAGCAGCGTAGCTAGGACAGGGGCCGCTGAGCAGTTCTTC. Protein product: CASSVARTGAAEQFF. The chain carries TRBV9 and TRBJ2-1, with TRBD1 matching over 9 bases. With V trimmed by 0 bases and J by 9 bases, 7 bases remained unmatched. The germline gives CDR1 SGDLS, CDR2 YYNGEE. The CDR3 has 15 amino acids.

The V and J genes are TRBV6-5 and TRBJ2-1; the D is unclear. The germline CDR1 and CDR2 sequences are MNHEY and SVGAGI. V was trimmed by 2 bases and J by 10 bases, leaving 9 bases between them. The CDR3 extends over 12 amino acids. DNA of the CDR3: TGTGCCAGCAGTTACCTGGCCGGAGAGCAGTTCTTC. This gives the protein CASSYLAGEQFF.

J is TRBJ1-2 and V is TRBV27; perhaps TRBD1 as D (6 bases). The CDR3 spans 14 residues. Between the trimmed V and J ends, which lost 8 bases and 4 bases, there was a span of 17 bases. Germline CDR1 and CDR2: MNHEY and SMNVEV (reference sequence). Here the CDR3 reads CASGKKGGIYGYTF. The CDR3 DNA reads as TGTGCCAGCGGAAAAAAGGGGGGTATCTATGGCTACACCTTC.

The chain carries TRBV30 and TRBJ1-1; D call uncertain. V gave up 4 bases and J gave up 0 bases, with 9 bases separating them. The germline CDR1 and CDR2 sequences are GTSNPN and SVGIG (reference sequence). CDR3 length equals 13 residues. The CDR3 coding sequence is TGTGCCTGGACCCTAAGCGTGAACACTGAAGCTTTCTTT. This sequence encodes CAWTLSVNTEAFF.

The chain is built from TRBV28 and TRBJ2-7, with a tentative D call TRBD1 (5 bases). The V gene lost 3 bases and the J gene lost 3 bases, with 15 bases spanning the gap. The CDR3 has 15 amino acids. Germline V gives CDR1 MDHEN, CDR2 SYDVKM. The CDR3, as DNA: TGTGCCAGCAGTTTTAGAGGCAGGGCCAACTACGAGCAGTACTTC. Protein: CASSFRGRANYEQYF. Complete variable domain (other parts from reference TRBV28 and TRBJ2-7): DVKVTQSSRYLVKRTGEKVFLECVQDMDHENMFWYRQDPGLGLRLIYFSYDVKMKEKGDIPEGYSVSREKKERFSLILESASTNQTSMYLCASSFRGRANYEQYFGPGTRLTVT.

The CDR3: CASSGTGGNEQYF. The DNA of the CDR3 is TGTGCCAGCAGCGGGACAGGGGGCAACGAGCAGTACTTC. V usage is TRBV2 and J usage is TRBJ2-7, with 12 positions matching TRBD1. The CDR3 is 13 residues long. V lost 6 bases and J lost 5; bases outside the gene matches: 2. Germline CDR1 reads SNHLY; CDR2 reads FYNNEI.

CDR3: CASHQDRGSGDTQYF. CDR3 DNA sequence: TGTGCCAGCCATCAGGACAGGGGATCGGGAGATACGCAGTATTTT. The chain combines TRBV6-5 with TRBJ2-3, with TRBD1 matching over 9 bases. V shed 8 bases and J 5 bases; nucleotides not matched to a gene: 11. The CDR3 length is 15 residues. From germline, CDR1 is MNHEY and CDR2 SVGAGI.

The chain combines TRBV14 with TRBJ2-5; D is tentatively TRBD1 or TRBD2 (6 bases each). V dropped 3 bases and J dropped 5 bases, with 19 bases sitting between them. The germline V gene has CDR1 SGHDN and CDR2 FVKESK. CDR3 length equals 16 residues. CDR3 sequence: CASSHPRGGVRETQYF. As DNA, the CDR3 is TGTGCCAGCAGCCACCCCAGGGGAGGAGTGCGGGAGACCCAGTACTTC.

This clone came up once. The genes are TRBV6-5 and TRBJ2-7, with D unresolved. The V end lost 0 bases, the J end lost 3 bases, and 9 bases lay between the germline ends. Germline V CDR1 and CDR2: MNHEY, SVGAGI. The CDR3 sequence is 14 residues long. CDR3 amino acids: CASSYSTANYEQYF. The CDR3 DNA is TGTGCCAGCAGTTACTCGACGGCTAACTACGAGCAGTACTTC.

The chain uses TRBV5-1 and TRBJ2-1, with TRBD2 matching over 13 bases. The V and J ends lost 4 bases and 1 base, in that order; junction bases with no gene match: 2. The germline V gene has CDR1 SGHRS and CDR2 YFSETQ. CDR3 length: 16 amino acids. The CDR3 DNA reads TGCGCCAGCAGCCCGGGACTAGCGGGATCCTACAATGAGCAGTTCTTC. It is translated as CASSPGLAGSYNEQFF.

This rearrangement joins TRBV28 to TRBJ1-1; D possibly corresponds to TRBD1 (5 bases). Trimming stripped 5 bases from V and 2 bases from J, with 15 bases between. This CDR3 comprises 15 residues. Germline CDR1 reads MDHEN; CDR2 reads SYDVKM. In nucleotides, the CDR3 is TGTGCCAGCAGTGCGACCGGGACGATAAACACTGAAGCTTTCTTT. This translates into CASSATGTINTEAFF.

This sequence joins TRBV2 and TRBJ1-1; possibly TRBD1 for D (5 bases). Germline V lookup: CDR1 SNHLY, CDR2 FYNNEI. Trimming took 6 bases from V and 5 from J, leaving 13 bases between them. The CDR3 runs to 13 residues. The CDR3 bases are TGTGCCAGCAGCGGGGGGAGATTGACTGAAGCTTTCTTT. Residues: CASSGGRLTEAFF.

The chain couples TRBV19 to TRBJ1-2; 7 bases agree with TRBD1. This CDR3 region has 15 residues. Germline CDR1 LNHDA, CDR2 SQIVND (reference sequence). Trimming took 5 bases from V and 4 from J; bases not matched to a gene: 10. In nucleotides, the CDR3 is TGTGCCAGTAGTCCTCAGGGGGACGGGATCTATGGCTACACCTTC. This encodes CASSPQGDGIYGYTF.

The chain uses TRBV19 and TRBJ2-5; the D is unclear. With 3 bases removed from V and 1 base from J, the gap between germline ends came to 6 bases. This CDR3 has 13 amino acids. The germline V gene has CDR1 LNHDA and CDR2 SQIVND (reference sequence). In DNA form, the CDR3 reads TGTGCCAGTAGTATGAGAGTCCAAGAGACCCAGTACTTC. Translating it yields CASSMRVQETQYF.

This rearrangement joins TRBV5-5 to TRBJ1-5; unclear D gene. Germline V gene data show CDR1 as SGHKS and CDR2 as YYEKEE (reference sequence). Trimming took off 7 bases at V and 4 bases at J, with 15 bases between the two ends. This CDR3 spans 14 amino acids. CDR3 amino acids: CASSDSGRNQPQHF. DNA of the CDR3: TGTGCCAGCTCCGACTCGGGTAGGAATCAGCCCCAGCATTTT.

The chain is built from TRBV7-5 and TRBJ1-5. TRBV7-5 is described as a pseudogene. The CDR3 consists of 17 residues. This chain's CDR3 is CARDPEVWPGSNQPQHF. CDR3 sequence (DNA): TGTGCCAGAGACCCGGAGGTGTGGCCGGGTAGCAATCAGCCCCAGCATTTT.

The V gene is TRBV19, the J gene TRBJ1-1; D may be TRBD1 (5 bases). The CDR3 totals 15 residues. Trimming took 4 bases from V and 3 from J, leaving 15 bases between them. CDR1 and CDR2 from the germline V gene are LNHDA and SQIVND (reference sequence). As DNA, the CDR3 is TGTGCCAGTAGTAAAGGCGTAGGGGCATACACTGAAGCTTTCTTT. This codes for CASSKGVGAYTEAFF.

The chain is built from TRBV4-2 and TRBJ2-7; D perhaps matches TRBD2 (5 bases). The CDR3 runs to 15 residues. The germline CDR1 and CDR2 sequences are LGHNA and YNFKEQ. The V end was cut by 0 bases, the J end by 6 bases, with 15 bases between. The CDR3 loop reads CASSQDRVSGGEQYF. Written as DNA, the CDR3 is TGTGCCAGCAGCCAAGATAGGGTTTCTGGAGGCGAGCAGTACTTC.

The V and J genes are TRBV10-3 and TRBJ1-1, with 8 bases identical to TRBD1. There are 13 residues in the CDR3. V gave up 10 bases and J gave up 5 bases; unmatched junction bases: 9. The germline V gene encodes CDR1 ENHRY and CDR2 SYGVKD. In nucleotides, the CDR3 is TGTGCCAGCTCACAGGGGGGGTGGACTGAAGCTTTCTTT. It yields the protein CASSQGGWTEAFF.

The V and J genes are TRBV4-1 and TRBJ1-2; D is ambiguous. The ends were cut back, 0 bases at V and 4 bases at J, with 15 bases in the middle. This CDR3 is built from 16 residues. CDR1 is MGHRA, CDR2 YSYEKL, per germline. This CDR3 is CASSQESGPRLYGYTF. CDR3 DNA sequence: TGCGCCAGCAGCCAAGAGTCTGGTCCTCGGCTCTATGGCTACACCTTC.

The chain has TRBV27 and TRBJ2-3, with unresolved D. CDR3 size: 14 residues. The germline V and J ends were trimmed by 2 bases and 0 bases, with 6 bases remaining between them. The germline gives CDR1 MNHEY, CDR2 SMNVEV (reference sequence). CDR3 sequence (DNA): TGTGCCAGCAGTTTAGAGGACAGCACAGATACGCAGTATTTT. Its protein product is CASSLEDSTDTQYF.

The V and J genes are TRBV28 and TRBJ2-1, with no clear D. The germline V gene encodes CDR1 MDHEN and CDR2 SYDVKM. CDR3 length: 15 amino acids. Trimming took 3 bases from V and 1 from J, leaving 10 bases between them. The CDR3 loop is CASSFRAASYNEQFF. In nucleotides, the CDR3 is TGTGCCAGCAGTTTTAGGGCGGCATCCTACAATGAGCAGTTCTTC.

The V gene is TRBV7-6, the J gene TRBJ2-1, with D maybe TRBD2 (5 bases). The CDR3 totals 15 residues. CDR1 and CDR2 (germline): SGHVS, FNYEAQ. Trimming removed 4 bases from V and 2 bases from J, with 12 bases in between. CDR3 loop: CASSYGEFPYNEQFF. DNA of the CDR3: TGTGCCAGCAGCTATGGGGAGTTCCCCTACAATGAGCAGTTCTTC. Full variable domain (remainder filled in from reference TRBV7-6 and TRBJ2-1): GAGVSQSPRYKVTKRGQDVALRCDPISGHVSLYWYRQALGQGPEFLTYFNYEAQQDKSGLPNDRFSAERPEGSISTLTIQRTEQRDSAMYRCASSYGEFPYNEQFFGPGTRLTVL.

The chain uses TRBV5-5 and TRBJ1-1, with 9 bases fitting TRBD1. CDR3 length equals 16 residues. Germline V lookup: CDR1 SGHKS, CDR2 YYEKEE (reference sequence). V dropped 4 bases and J dropped 1; count of bases not matched to a gene: 8. CDR3 coding DNA: TGTGCCAGCAGCAAGGACAGGGGCGCTGGGAACACTGAAGCTTTCTTT. This sequence encodes CASSKDRGAGNTEAFF. Combining the CDR3 with reference TRBV5-5 and TRBJ1-1 gives the whole variable domain DAGVTQSPTHLIKTRGQQVTLRCSPISGHKSVSWYQQVLGQGPQFIFQYYEKEERGRGNFPDRFSARQFPNYSSELNVNALLLGDSALYLCASSKDRGAGNTEAFFGQGTRLTVV.